One and the same sample provided the 27 T cell receptor beta chains below, sequenced in a study of read filtering for tumor transcriptome and immune sequencing. Molecular barcoded adaptors covering alpha/delta and beta/gamma chains were used on 400 ng RNA. TCRdb analysed the reads with MiXCR anew, one entry per CDR3 protein. Altogether tens of thousands of distinct CDR3 sequences are present, more than 10% being singletons, with the ten largest covering more than 12%. Specimen: a population of CD138-negative cells sorted from bone marrow. All receptors derive from a donor aged 40 or older with multiple myeloma.

The sample holds many counts of this clonotype. The chain recombines TRBV7-3 with TRBJ2-2; 8 nucleotides align to TRBD1. The V gene's germline CDR1 is SGHTA and CDR2 FQGTGA. V lost 5 bases and J lost 4; bases outside the gene matches: 6. The CDR3 contains 15 residues. The CDR3 loop reads CASSQGTGTTGELFF. CDR3 DNA: TGTGCCAGCAGCCAAGGGACAGGTACCACCGGGGAGCTGTTTTTT.

This clonotype has more than one count but fewer than ten. The rearrangement links TRBV5-1 to TRBJ1-1, with TRBD1 as a possible D gene (6 bases). The CDR3 consists of 15 residues. From germline, CDR1 is SGHRS and CDR2 YFSETQ. Trimming removed 4 bases at V and 4 bases at J, with 17 bases between. The CDR3 is CASSGNTGLGTEAFF. CDR3 in DNA: TGCGCCAGCAGCGGAAACACAGGGTTGGGCACTGAAGCTTTCTTT.

This clonotype showed up many times. The CDR3 here is CATSRDIAGSETQYF. The CDR3 bases are TGTGCCACCAGCAGAGATATTGCGGGATCAGAGACCCAGTACTTC. V and J are TRBV15 and TRBJ2-5; TRBD2 is a possible D gene (6 bases). Germline CDR1 is LNHNV and CDR2 is YYDKDF (reference sequence). The length of the CDR3 is 15 residues. Trimming removed 0 bases at V and 4 bases at J, with 12 bases between.

The sample holds many counts of this clonotype. The chain employs TRBV20-1 and TRBJ2-1; 12 nucleotides align to TRBD2. The CDR3 is 14 amino acids. The trim removed 5 bases at V and 4 bases at J, leaving 3 bases unmatched. The V gene's germline CDR1 is DFQATT and CDR2 SNEGSKA (reference sequence). This chain's CDR3 is CSAPSGRVYNEQFF. DNA for the CDR3: TGCAGTGCTCCTAGCGGGAGGGTGTACAATGAGCAGTTCTTC.

This clonotype came up many times. The J gene is TRBJ2-7, the V gene TRBV28, with D possibly TRBD2 on 6 matching bases. The ends were cut back, 6 bases at V and 0 bases at J, with 15 bases in the middle. Looked up from germline, CDR1 is MDHEN and CDR2 is SYDVKM. The CDR3 is 15 amino acids. The CDR3 spells CASRPSGQSSYEQYF. DNA of the CDR3: TGTGCCAGCAGACCGAGCGGGCAAAGCTCCTACGAGCAGTACTTC.

As for this clonotype: A far larger clone is just one base off, so this is likely a read error. CDR3 region: CASSLSGTFSYDEQFF. The CDR3 nucleotides are TGTGCCAGCAGTCTTAGCGGGACCTTCTCCTACGATGAGCAGTTCTTC. The chain recombines TRBV6-5 with TRBJ2-1; 8 bases line up with TRBD2. CDR3 size: 16 residues. Germline V lookup: CDR1 MNHEY, CDR2 SVGAGI.

As regards this clonotype: Because the CDR3 is missing its conserved closing phenylalanine or tryptophan, this is likely a read error. The rearrangement uses TRBV11-2 and TRBJ2-7; 8 bases map to TRBD1. The CDR3 length is 16 residues. The germline V gene has CDR1 SGHAT and CDR2 FQNNGV. Trimming took 2 bases from V and 3 from J; bases not matched to a gene: 9. CDR3 loop: CASSLIGTGALYEQYL. The CDR3 coding sequence is TGTGCCAGCAGCTTAATCGGGACAGGTGCGCTCTACGAGCAGTACCTC.

This clonotype was counted many times. This chain uses TRBV19 with TRBJ2-2; D perhaps matches TRBD1 (7 bases). In germline, CDR1 is LNHDA, CDR2 SQIVND (reference sequence). Deletions cut 3 bases from V and 6 bases from J, with 11 bases between. The CDR3 length is 14 residues. The CDR3 DNA is TGTGCCAGTAGTATTGGAGGGGGCGCCGGGGAGCTGTTTTTT. Its protein is CASSIGGGAGELFF.

Many counts were recorded for this clonotype. The chain uses TRBV6-2 or TRBV6-3 and TRBJ2-3, with 8 nucleotides matching TRBD1. The CDR3 totals 14 residues. Germline V gene lookup returns CDR1 MNHEY and CDR2 SVGEGT. V gave up 6 bases and J gave up 3 bases; unmatched junction bases: 5. CDR3 sequence reads: CASRQGGSTDTQYF. In DNA form, the CDR3 reads TGTGCCAGCAGACAGGGGGGCTCGACAGATACGCAGTATTTT.

The chain couples TRBV6-2 or TRBV6-3 to TRBJ2-7; no clear D. Trimming removed 4 bases from V and 7 bases from J, with 8 bases in between. Germline CDR1 reads MNHEY; CDR2 reads SVGEGT. This CDR3 region has 11 residues. Written as DNA, the CDR3 is TGTGCCAGCAGTTCTCTGGGAGAGCAGTACTTC. Protein sequence: CASSSLGEQYF.

Many counts were recorded for this clonotype. The chain links TRBV5-6 to TRBJ1-1; D gene unclear. The CDR3 is 12 amino acids. Trimming shortened V by 4 bases and J by 1 base, and 5 bases separated the two germline ends. In germline, CDR1 is SGHDT, CDR2 YYEEEE. The CDR3 sequence is CASSNQNTEAFF. CDR3 bases: TGTGCCAGCAGCAACCAGAACACTGAAGCTTTCTTT.

This clonotype has at least ten counts. The chain combines TRBV28 with TRBJ1-5; D gene uncertain. Germline V gene sequence: CDR1 MDHEN, CDR2 SYDVKM. V lost 6 bases and J 5 bases, leaving 14 bases between the germline ends. The CDR3 is 14 amino acids. CDR3: CASSLQMSYQPQHF. The CDR3 DNA follows: TGTGCCAGCAGCCTACAGATGAGTTATCAGCCCCAGCATTTT.

This clonotype was counted ten times or more. The chain carries TRBV5-1 and TRBJ2-2, with a possible D match to TRBD2 (6 bases). Per germline, CDR1 SGHRS and CDR2 YFSETQ. The V gene lost 1 base and the J gene lost 7 bases, with 14 bases spanning the gap. This CDR3 spans 15 amino acids. Written as DNA, the CDR3 is TGCGCCAGCAGCTTGCAGGCGGGGTACGGCGGGGAGCTGTTTTTT. This gives the protein CASSLQAGYGGELFF.

Only a few counts were recorded for this clonotype. The rearrangement links TRBV29-1 to TRBJ2-7, with D uncertain. The CDR3 is made up of 12 amino acids. V lost 6 bases and J lost 0, with 9 bases in between. The germline gives CDR1 SQVTM, CDR2 ANQGSEA. The DNA for the CDR3 is TGCAGCGTCAAGGTTAGCTCCTACGAGCAGTACTTC. Amino acids: CSVKVSSYEQYF.

This clonotype was detected ten times or more. V gene TRBV20-1 combines with J gene TRBJ2-1; TRBD1 aligns across 8 bases. Germline CDR1 DFQATT, CDR2 SNEGSKA (reference sequence). CDR3 size: 16 residues. Trimming removed 6 bases from V and 15 bases from J; junction bases left unmatched: 25. CDR3 sequence: CSANKLRRTGSSPPFF. CDR3 coding DNA: TGCAGTGCCAACAAACTACGTCGGACAGGGAGCTCCCCACCGTTCTTC.

The table lists this clonotype with many counts. The V gene is TRBV24-1, the J gene TRBJ2-1; the D gene is possibly TRBD1 (7 bases). Trimming took off 3 bases at V and 2 bases at J, with 10 bases between the two ends. This CDR3 has 15 residues. From germline, CDR1 is KGHDR and CDR2 SFDVKD. CDR3 residues: CATSDAGQPYNEQFF. In DNA, the CDR3 is TGTGCCACCAGTGATGCGGGACAGCCCTACAATGAGCAGTTCTTC.

This clonotype was detected ten times or more. The V and J genes are TRBV6-5 and TRBJ2-7; D is ambiguous. V lost 0 bases to trimming and J lost 5 bases, with 11 bases between them. Germline-derived CDR1 and CDR2 are MNHEY and SVGAGI. CDR3 length: 14 amino acids. CDR3 DNA: TGTGCCAGCAGTTACTCTGCTCCGACCGACGAGCAGTACTTC. It encodes CASSYSAPTDEQYF.

This clonotype was seen at least ten times. The chain carries TRBV10-3 and TRBJ2-1; D gene uncertain. Germline V gene lookup returns CDR1 ENHRY and CDR2 SYGVKD. Between the trimmed V and J ends, which lost 0 bases and 6 bases, there was a span of 3 bases. The CDR3 runs 12 residues. DNA of the CDR3: TGTGCCATCAGTGAGTCGACCAATGAGCAGTTCTTC. Its protein is CAISESTNEQFF.

This clonotype was detected ten times or more. This chain links TRBV2 with TRBJ1-4, with D maybe TRBD1 (6 bases). Trimming pared 6 bases from V and 1 base from J, leaving 12 bases between. The CDR3 is 15 amino acids. Germline loops: CDR1 SNHLY, CDR2 FYNNEI. The CDR3 DNA follows: TGTGCCAGCAGGCCCGGGACAAGAACTAATGAAAAACTGTTTTTT. Amino acid sequence: CASRPGTRTNEKLFF.

This clonotype has at least ten counts. V is TRBV7-9 and J is TRBJ2-5; D is undetermined. The length of the CDR3 is 12 residues. V was clipped by 3 bases and J by 2 bases, with 4 bases between them. CDR1 is SEHNR and CDR2 is FQNEAQ in the germline V gene (reference sequence). DNA of the CDR3: TGTGCCAGCAGCTTGGGGCAAGAGACCCAGTACTTC. It yields the protein CASSLGQETQYF.

This clonotype occurred many times. This rearrangement joins TRBV20-1 to TRBJ1-5; D might be TRBD1 (6 bases). Trimming removed 2 bases from V and 0 bases from J, with 11 bases in between. The germline V gene encodes CDR1 DFQATT and CDR2 SNEGSKA (reference sequence). The CDR3 runs 15 residues. This CDR3 is CSARTTGHSNQPQHF. The CDR3 bases are TGCAGTGCTAGAACGACAGGACATAGCAATCAGCCCCAGCATTTT.

This chain uses TRBV7-2 with TRBJ1-3; D unclear. The CDR3 covers 14 residues. The V gene's germline CDR1 is SGHTA and CDR2 FQGNSA. The V end was cut by 7 bases, the J end by 5 bases, with 15 bases between. The DNA of the CDR3 is TGTGCCAGCACCCCCGTCAGAACTCGAAACACCATATATTTT. Amino acid sequence: CASTPVRTRNTIYF.

This clonotype was counted between two and nine times. A clone one base away is much larger, so this may be a read error. The V gene is TRBV28, the J gene TRBJ1-5; TRBD1 matches at 7 bases. Germline CDR1 and CDR2: MDHEN and SYDVKM. The CDR3 contains 17 residues. DNA of the CDR3: TGTGCCAGCAGTTCCGACGGGACAGCTCTTAGCAATCAGCCCCAGCGTTTT. It yields the protein CASSSDGTALSNQPQRF. Supplemented by reference TRBV28 and TRBJ1-5, the full variable domain reads DVKVTQSSRYLVKRTGEKVFLECVQDMDHENMFWYRQDPGLGLRLIYFSYDVKMKEKGDIPEGYSVSREKKERFSLILESASTNQTSMYLCASSSDGTALSNQPQRFGDGTRLSIL.

This clonotype was seen repeatedly, ten times or more. V gene TRBV28 combines with J gene TRBJ2-3; no reliable D call. Germline-derived CDR1 and CDR2 are MDHEN and SYDVKM. The CDR3 has 13 residues. Trimming took 5 bases from V and 6 from J, leaving 12 bases between them. The CDR3 nucleotides read TGTGCCAGCAGTGGGCTTAAATTGGATACGCAGTATTTT. Protein: CASSGLKLDTQYF.

About this clonotype: A much larger clone lies a single base off, so this may be a read error. The CDR3 does not close with the conserved phenylalanine or tryptophan, likely indicating a read error. The chain combines TRBV20-1 with TRBJ2-7; TRBD1 might be the D (8 bases). This CDR3 spans 13 amino acids. Trimming removed 3 bases at V and 5 bases at J, with 14 bases between. The germline CDR1 and CDR2 sequences are DFQATT and SNEGSKA (reference sequence). The CDR3 protein is CSASRQGRDEQYL. CDR3 nucleotides: TGCAGTGCTAGTAGACAGGGGAGGGACGAGCAGTACCTC.

Note on this clonotype: Only one base separates this from a far larger clonotype, so it likely reflects a read error. The V and J genes are TRBV7-2 and TRBJ2-5; no clear D gene. This CDR3 has 16 residues. Germline values: CDR1 SGHTA, CDR2 FQGNSA. Trimming left V 0 bases short and J 1 base short, with 12 bases between. CDR3 region: CASSLAYPESQETQYF. The CDR3, as DNA: TGTGCCAGCAGCTTAGCGTACCCTGAGAGCCAAGAGACCCAGTACTTC.

This clonotype was seen at least ten times. This chain links TRBV11-3 with TRBJ2-1; 9 bases align to TRBD2. The J segment lost 5 bases and the V segment lost 3 bases, leaving 8 bases of the junction unmatched. The V gene's germline CDR1 is SGHNT and CDR2 YENEEA. The CDR3 loop spans 16 amino acids. The CDR3 DNA reads as TGTGCCAGCAGCTTTCGGATAGCGGGAGTTAACAATGAGCAGTTCTTC. Its protein is CASSFRIAGVNNEQFF.